This is a list of T cell receptor beta chains from one sample in a study of T cells in localized non-small cell lung cancer. Sequencing was performed with immunoSEQ multiplex PCR; in TCRdb, only in-frame clones are kept and a portion is missing. The repertoire holds around 3,000 clones, with approximately 17% as singletons. The sequenced sample was lung tumor tissue, obtained before any cancer treatment. These receptor sequences come from a man aged 35-69 years with stage I squamous cell lung carcinoma. CDR3s include the opening cysteine and the closing phenylalanine or tryptophan. Fields, in order: clone size, V gene, J gene, D gene, CDR3 protein, CDR3 DNA. The D gene is left open where the match is weak. Expanded clones get a size class; other rows say once, few or many, or leave the size out.

few	TRBV11-3	TRBJ1-1	.	CASSISRGGRPEAFF	TGTGCCAGCAGCATCTCTCGCGGGGGTCGTCCTGAAGCTTTCTTT
few	TRBV28	TRBJ2-1	.	CASRGVGSYNEQFF	TGTGCCAGCAGGGGGGTGGGCTCCTACAATGAGCAGTTCTTC
large	TRBV6-8	TRBJ2-1	TRBD2	CASSPLAGGHNEQFF	TGTGCCAGCAGTCCACTAGCGGGGGGGCACAATGAGCAGTTCTTC
.	TRBV18	TRBJ1-5	TRBD1	CASSRTRGQGMVGQPQHF	TGTGCCAGCTCCCGAACCCGGGGACAGGGGATGGTAGGTCAGCCCCAGCATTTT
.	TRBV28	TRBJ1-1	.	CASSSWTVGRVGDTEAFF	TGTGCCAGCAGTTCCTGGACAGTGGGCCGTGTAGGGGACACTGAAGCTTTCTTT
.	TRBV30	TRBJ1-2	.	CAWSVQGIYGYTF	TGTGCCTGGAGTGTACAGGGAATCTATGGCTACACCTTC
.	TRBV6-8	TRBJ1-4	.	CASRPRDGHNEKLFF	TGTGCCAGCAGACCCCGGGACGGCCATAATGAAAAACTGTTTTTT
few	TRBV5-1	TRBJ1-4	TRBD1	CASSLGDRNNEKLFF	TGCGCCAGCAGCTTGGGGGACAGAAATAATGAAAAACTGTTTTTT
medium-sized	TRBV6-8	TRBJ2-3	.	CASKPGRADTQYF	TGTGCCAGCAAACCGGGACGAGCAGATACGCAGTATTTT
large	TRBV4-1	TRBJ1-6	.	CASSQALYREGRDSPLHF	TGCGCCAGCAGCCAAGCCCTCTACAGGGAAGGGAGGGATTCACCCCTCCACTTT
few	TRBV6-7	TRBJ2-1	.	CAVEGPYNEQFF	TGTGCTGTCGAGGGCCCCTACAATGAGCAGTTCTTC
medium-sized	TRBV11-3	TRBJ1-2	TRBD1	CASSLGTTGEGGYTF	TGTGCCAGCAGCTTGGGCACTACAGGGGAGGGTGGCTACACCTTC
.	TRBV6-8	TRBJ2-4	.	CASGSPTIAKNIQYF	TGTGCCAGCGGGTCTCCTACGATAGCCAAAAACATTCAGTACTTC
few	TRBV6-8	TRBJ1-2	TRBD1	CASSQGQGVNYGYTF	TGTGCCAGCAGCCAAGGACAGGGGGTTAACTATGGCTACACCTTC
.	TRBV19	TRBJ2-7	TRBD1	CASSRQGVHYEQYF	TGTGCCAGTTCTCGACAGGGGGTCCACTACGAGCAGTACTTC
few	TRBV11-3	TRBJ2-3	TRBD2	CASSLGTRTDTQYF	TGTGCCAGCAGCTTAGGGACTAGAACAGATACGCAGTATTTT
medium-sized	TRBV11-3	TRBJ2-2	.	CASSSYAGITGELFF	TGTGCCAGCAGCTCGTACGCAGGGATCACCGGGGAGCTGTTTTTT
.	TRBV15	TRBJ1-2	TRBD1	CATSRDRQGYGYTF	TGTGCCACCAGCAGAGATAGACAGGGATATGGCTACACCTTC
.	TRBV18	TRBJ2-2	.	CASSPGQGTGELFF	TGTGCCAGCTCACCAGGGCAGGGCACCGGGGAGCTGTTTTTT
medium-sized	TRBV6-8	TRBJ1-1	.	CASSYSTEKNTEAFF	TGTGCCAGCAGTTACTCGACGGAGAAAAACACTGAAGCTTTCTTT
few	TRBV28	TRBJ1-4	.	CASSSPGAGNEKLFF	TGTGCCAGCTCAAGCCCCGGGGCTGGGAATGAAAAACTGTTTTTT
.	TRBV6-8	TRBJ1-6	TRBD1	CASNPRTGLNSPLHF	TGTGCCAGCAACCCCCGGACAGGGCTTAATTCACCCCTCCACTTT